This TCR beta chain derives from a study of OX40 agonist ivuxolimab in advanced cancers. Looking at the study overall: Hepatocellular carcinoma, melanoma, renal cell or head and neck cancer occurred in dose-escalation patients.

Repertoires were generated with immunoSEQ multiplex PCR, while TCRdb's copy carries only in-frame clones and drops some. Among fewer than 65,000 clones listed, approximately 91% were seen once. In regard to this clone: Its antigen is not known.

Blood got drawn at baseline, again on cycle 4 day 1, and then on cycle 7 day 1. The study, taken as a whole, reports: In the expanded peripheral T cells, antigen specificity was never determined.

The receptor was derived from an adult with an advanced solid tumor such as melanoma, head and neck, liver or kidney cancer. The starting material was CD4+ or CD8+ T cells sorted from blood, obtained in a trial of the OX40 agonist ivuxolimab.

CDR3 DNA: TGTGCCAGCAGTTACTACACTAATTCACCCCTCCACTTT. Translating gives CASSYYTNSPLHF. V usage is TRBV6-6 and J usage is TRBJ1-6; D gene uncertain. The V end lost 1 base, the J end lost 6 bases, and 4 bases lay between the germline ends. The CDR3 is 13 amino acids. Germline-derived CDR1 and CDR2 are MNHNY and SVGAGI (reference sequence).